This T cell receptor (beta chain) was retrieved from a study of beta chain features in type 1 diabetes. Study-wide findings and caveats: PCR could preferentially amplify shorter templates, alike in patients and controls. Shortening that was moderate but significant affected the TCRB CDR3s of Type 1 diabetes patients in all four CD4+ subsets. VDJ junctions in type 1 diabetes patients carried more deletions and fewer insertions.

Every bit of the isolated RNA underwent reverse transcription, so sequencing read expressed TCRB transcripts. Profiled with immunoSEQ multiplex PCR; TCRdb holds only in-frame clones, not every one. The sample carries 300,000 to 400,000 clones, roughly 13% recorded once. Comment on this clone: Its antigen remains unknown.

The V gene end was trimmed by 0 bases and the J gene end by 9 bases; junction bases not matched to a gene: 4. The CDR3 has 14 amino acids. Germline V gives CDR1 MGHRA, CDR2 YSYEKL. V usage is TRBV4-1 and J usage is TRBJ2-4, with 8 bases aligning to TRBD2. The sample taken for sequencing was naive CD4+ T cells from blood. The clonotype was recovered from a woman in her late teens or twenties with type 1 diabetes. The CDR3 here is CASSQELAAGIQYF. CDR3 in DNA: TGCGCCAGCAGCCAAGAACTAGCGGCGGGCATTCAGTACTTC.